This T cell receptor beta chain emerged from a study of CD8+CD57+ T cells in acquired aplastic anemia. Study-level background: 3.2 ug was the average amount of DNA from sorted CD4+ and CD8+ cells.

Those patients picked for sequencing had displayed CD8+CD57+ cell expansion on flow cytometry. Diagnosis of severe acquired aplastic anemia applied to all patients. Among the patients, none had received any therapy at the time of blood sampling. Genomic DNA acted as the template from which TCR beta VDJ combination and CDR3 sequence profiling were carried out. TCRdb recomputed calls from the reads with MiXCR, one row per CDR3 protein. The table records 210,000 or so distinct CDR3 sequences, about half of them present only once. The specimen sequenced was sorted CD4+, CD8+, or CD8+CD57+ T cells (not recorded which) from PBMCs. The sequence derives from a human donor with aplastic anemia.

CDR3 in DNA: TGCAGTGCTAGAGCGGGAGCAGATACGCAGTATTTT. This encodes CSARAGADTQYF. V and J are TRBV20-1 and TRBJ2-3, with D possibly being TRBD2 (6 bases). The CDR3 has 12 amino acids. Germline CDR1 and CDR2: DFQATT and SNEGSKA (reference sequence). Trimming cost V 1 base and J 4 bases, with 6 bases left between them.